The 15 T cell receptor beta chains below come from one sample, sequenced in a study of blood T cells in healthy people across ages. It was with a sample-barcoded 5' primer and a J-beta primer mix that a second PCR of about 7 to 12 cycles was run. Via MiXCR, TCRdb re-called the 5' RACE reads, giving one row per CDR3 protein. The table includes more than 1,400,000 distinct CDR3 sequences, about 40% detected once. Sequences were obtained from blood. The receptors derive from a woman aged 18-35 years in good health.

This clonotype was seen more than once but under ten times. V usage is TRBV7-2 and J usage is TRBJ2-7, with no clear D. Germline lookup yields CDR1 SGHTA and CDR2 FQGNSA. The V and J ends lost 1 base and 1 base respectively, with 11 bases between them. CDR3 size: 15 residues. CDR3 protein: CASSLGVAVSYEQYF. The CDR3 nucleotides are TGTGCCAGCAGCTTAGGGGTAGCAGTTTCCTACGAGCAGTACTTC.

The sample holds many counts of this clonotype. J is TRBJ1-2 and V is TRBV12-3 or TRBV12-4, with 7 bases identical to TRBD1. There are 14 residues in the CDR3. V was clipped by 6 bases and J by 6 bases; unmatched bases: 10. The CDR3 here is CASRETGLLDGYTF. In DNA form, the CDR3 reads TGTGCCAGCAGAGAGACAGGGTTATTAGATGGCTACACCTTC.

This clonotype was picked up a small number of times. The CDR3 DNA reads as TGTGCCATCAGTGAGAGACCCGGGGGCGGCTCACCCCTCCACTTT. Translating it yields CAISERPGGGSPLHF. V usage is TRBV10-3 and J usage is TRBJ1-6; tentative D call: TRBD1 (6 bases). Trimming took off 2 bases at V and 10 bases at J, with 15 bases between the two ends. The CDR3 is made up of 15 amino acids. CDR1 and CDR2 from the germline V gene are ENHRY and SYGVKD.

The chain recombines TRBV20-1 with TRBJ2-7; D gene unclear. This CDR3 contains 13 residues. V was clipped by 5 bases and J by 3 bases, with 14 bases between them. Germline values: CDR1 DFQATT, CDR2 SNEGSKA (reference sequence). CDR3 amino acids: CSAPDPTNYEQYF. In DNA, the CDR3 is TGCAGTGCTCCCGACCCGACAAACTACGAGCAGTACTTC.

This clonotype was detected only a few times. The V gene is TRBV7-8, the J gene TRBJ2-4, with D tentatively TRBD2 (6 bases). The CDR3 covers 17 residues. Germline V CDR1 and CDR2: SGHVS, FQNEAQ. Deletions cut 5 bases from V and 0 bases from J, with 17 bases between. In DNA, the CDR3 is TGTGCCAGCAGCCCAGACTGGCTGGGACTAGCCAAAAACATTCAGTACTTC. Encoded protein: CASSPDWLGLAKNIQYF.

This clonotype was observed a few times. The CDR3 nucleotides are TGTGCCAGCAGCCAAGCCCAGCGGGCCGAGGAGCAGTACTTC. As protein: CASSQAQRAEEQYF. The chain recombines TRBV4-2 with TRBJ2-7; the D gene is possibly TRBD2 (6 bases). V lost 1 base and J lost 7, with 14 bases in between. The CDR3 extends over 14 amino acids. Germline V gives CDR1 LGHNA, CDR2 YNFKEQ.

Concerning this clonotype: An end of the junction differs from the germline gene, which may be a read error. The chain recombines TRBV9 with TRBJ1-4, with D possibly TRBD1 on 6 matching bases. The CDR3 length is 15 residues. Germline lookup yields CDR1 SGDLS and CDR2 YYNGEE. The CDR3 DNA reads TGTGCCAGCAGCCCTACAGGACAGCCTAATGCAAAACTGTTTTTT. It is translated as CASSPTGQPNAKLFF.

J is TRBJ2-7 and V is TRBV20-1, with 9 bases aligning to TRBD2. Germline lookup yields CDR1 DFQATT and CDR2 SNEGSKA (reference sequence). With V trimmed by 6 bases and J by 2 bases, 20 bases remained unmatched. The CDR3 consists of 18 residues. The CDR3 bases are TGCAGTGCACCGGAGGGACTCGCGGGAGGGAGAGCGGCCTACGAGCAGTACTTC. Its translation: CSAPEGLAGGRAAYEQYF.

This clonotype was seen more than once but under ten times. The V and J genes are TRBV29-1 and TRBJ2-7, with a weak D call TRBD2 (5 bases). The CDR3 contains 14 residues. Deletions cut 4 bases from V and 2 bases from J, with 15 bases between. In germline, CDR1 is SQVTM, CDR2 ANQGSEA. The CDR3 loop is CSVGTSKRPYEQYF. The CDR3 DNA reads TGCAGCGTTGGGACTTCCAAGCGCCCCTACGAGCAGTACTTC.

This clonotype was counted between two and nine times. V and J are TRBV6-1 and TRBJ2-3; 7 nucleotides agree with TRBD2. The trim removed 7 bases at V and 5 bases at J, leaving 12 bases unmatched. The CDR3 spans 15 residues. In germline, CDR1 is MNHNS, CDR2 SASEGT. Here the CDR3 DNA reads TGTGCCAGCACCCTGGGGGGGGGTCGGATAGATACGCAGTATTTT. Amino acids: CASTLGGGRIDTQYF.

The chain combines TRBV5-5 with TRBJ1-2, with D maybe TRBD1 (5 bases). From germline, CDR1 is SGHKS and CDR2 YYEKEE (reference sequence). V was trimmed by 0 bases and J by 5 bases, leaving 17 bases between them. The CDR3 length is 16 residues. The CDR3 region has the DNA TGTGCCAGCAGCTTGGGGAGGGCAGCGGAGGGGTATGGCTACACCTTC. Translating it yields CASSLGRAAEGYGYTF.

This clonotype was seen more than once but under ten times. This chain links TRBV4-1 with TRBJ2-3, with 8 nucleotides matching TRBD2. Germline trimming cut 0 bases from V and 1 base from J; bases unmatched to any gene: 6. There are 17 residues in the CDR3. Germline CDR1 reads MGHRA; CDR2 reads YSYEKL. The CDR3 is CASSQEGVAGRTDTQYF. CDR3 DNA sequence: TGCGCCAGCAGCCAAGAAGGGGTAGCGGGACGCACAGATACGCAGTATTTT.

The chain couples TRBV7-9 to TRBJ2-7; perhaps TRBD1 as D (5 bases). Germline CDR1 SEHNR, CDR2 FQNEAQ (reference sequence). This CDR3 is 13 amino acids long. Trimming took off 6 bases at V and 3 bases at J, with 12 bases between the two ends. CDR3 nucleotides: TGTGCCAGCAGTAGACAGTTGATCTACGAGCAGTACTTC. It translates to CASSRQLIYEQYF.

V and J are TRBV7-9 and TRBJ2-5; 7 nucleotides match TRBD1. Germline V lookup: CDR1 SEHNR, CDR2 FQNEAQ (reference sequence). This CDR3 spans 12 amino acids. V lost 8 bases to trimming and J lost 2 bases; unmatched junction nucleotides: 2. The CDR3, as DNA: TGTGCCAGCGCGACAGGGCAAGAGACCCAGTACTTC. As protein: CASATGQETQYF.

The chain carries TRBV21-1 and TRBJ2-7; the D call in the table, TRBD2, was not verified against the DNA. TRBV21-1 is reported as a pseudogene. CDR3 length equals 13 residues. CDR3 nucleotide sequence: TGTGCCAGCACCTGGACTAGCGGCTACGAGCAGTACTTC. Protein sequence: CASTWTSGYEQYF.